This TCR beta chain comes out of a study of PD-L1 blockade in urothelial cancer. Study observations and caveats: By 3 weeks, tumor-associated blood clones had expanded more in durable-benefit patients.

Germline loops: CDR1 LNHDA, CDR2 SQIVND (reference sequence). With 0 bases removed from V and 7 bases from J, the gap between germline ends came to 7 bases. The CDR3 extends over 14 amino acids. Time point meaning: peripheral blood 6 weeks after treatment start. The protocol was immunoSEQ multiplex PCR, while the TCRdb copy is restricted to in-frame clones and leaves out a portion. The top ten hold roughly 24% of the sample, which has tens of thousands of clones, 86% seen once. Comments on this clone: Its matching antigen is unknown.

The sequence derives from a man between 60 and 70 years old with urothelial cancer. The chain carries TRBV19 and TRBJ1-6; no firm D call. Sample: PBMCs, taken around atezolizumab (anti-PD-L1) treatment. For the CDR3, the DNA is TGTGCCAGTAGTATAGACCAACTCAATTCACCCCTCCACTTT. Protein product: CASSIDQLNSPLHF.